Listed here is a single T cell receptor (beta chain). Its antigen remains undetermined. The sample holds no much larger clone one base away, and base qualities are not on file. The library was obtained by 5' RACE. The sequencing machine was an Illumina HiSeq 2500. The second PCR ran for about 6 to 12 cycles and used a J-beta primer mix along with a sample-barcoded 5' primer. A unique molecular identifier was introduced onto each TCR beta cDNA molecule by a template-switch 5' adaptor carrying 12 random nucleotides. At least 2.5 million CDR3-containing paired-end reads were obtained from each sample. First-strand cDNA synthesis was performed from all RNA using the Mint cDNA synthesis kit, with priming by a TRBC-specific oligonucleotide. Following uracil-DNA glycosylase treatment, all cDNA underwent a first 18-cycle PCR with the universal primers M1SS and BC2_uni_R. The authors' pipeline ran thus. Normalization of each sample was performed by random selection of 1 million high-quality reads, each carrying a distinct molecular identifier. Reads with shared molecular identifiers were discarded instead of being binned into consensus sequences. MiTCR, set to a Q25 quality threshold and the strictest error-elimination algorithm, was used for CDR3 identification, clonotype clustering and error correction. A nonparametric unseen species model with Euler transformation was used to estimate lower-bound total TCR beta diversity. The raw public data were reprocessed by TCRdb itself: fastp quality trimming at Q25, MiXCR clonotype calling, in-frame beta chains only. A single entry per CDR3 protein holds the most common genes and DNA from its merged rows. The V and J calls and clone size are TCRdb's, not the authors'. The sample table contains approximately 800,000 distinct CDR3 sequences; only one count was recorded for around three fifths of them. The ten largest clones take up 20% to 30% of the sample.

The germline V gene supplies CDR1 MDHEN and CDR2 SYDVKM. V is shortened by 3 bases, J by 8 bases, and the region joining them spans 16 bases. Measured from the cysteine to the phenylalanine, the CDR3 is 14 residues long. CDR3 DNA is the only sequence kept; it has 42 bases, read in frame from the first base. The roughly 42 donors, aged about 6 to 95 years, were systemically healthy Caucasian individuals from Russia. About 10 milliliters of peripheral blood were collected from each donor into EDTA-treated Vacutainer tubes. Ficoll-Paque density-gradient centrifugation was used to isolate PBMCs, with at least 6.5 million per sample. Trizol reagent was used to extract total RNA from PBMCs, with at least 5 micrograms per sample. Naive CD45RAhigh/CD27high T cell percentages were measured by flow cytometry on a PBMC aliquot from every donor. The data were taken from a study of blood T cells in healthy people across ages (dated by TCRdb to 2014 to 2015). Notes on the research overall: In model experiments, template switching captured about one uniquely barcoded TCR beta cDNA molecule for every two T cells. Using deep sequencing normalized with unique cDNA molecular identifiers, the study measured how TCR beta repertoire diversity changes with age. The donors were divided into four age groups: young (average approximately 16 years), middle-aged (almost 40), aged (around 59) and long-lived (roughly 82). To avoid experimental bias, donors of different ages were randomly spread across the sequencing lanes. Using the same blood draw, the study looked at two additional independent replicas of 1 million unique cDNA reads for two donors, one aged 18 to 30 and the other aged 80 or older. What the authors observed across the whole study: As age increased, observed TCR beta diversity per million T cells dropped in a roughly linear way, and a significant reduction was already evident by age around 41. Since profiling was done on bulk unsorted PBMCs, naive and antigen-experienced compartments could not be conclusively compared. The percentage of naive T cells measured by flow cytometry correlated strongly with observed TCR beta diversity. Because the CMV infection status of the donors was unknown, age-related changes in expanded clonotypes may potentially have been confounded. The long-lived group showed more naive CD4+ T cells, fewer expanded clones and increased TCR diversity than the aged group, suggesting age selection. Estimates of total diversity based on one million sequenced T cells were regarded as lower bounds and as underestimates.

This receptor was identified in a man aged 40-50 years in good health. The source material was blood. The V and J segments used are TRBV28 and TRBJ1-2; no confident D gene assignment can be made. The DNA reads TGTGCCAGCAGTTTTAGGTCCGGACGGGAAGGCTACACCTTC. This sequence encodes CASSFRSGREGYTF.